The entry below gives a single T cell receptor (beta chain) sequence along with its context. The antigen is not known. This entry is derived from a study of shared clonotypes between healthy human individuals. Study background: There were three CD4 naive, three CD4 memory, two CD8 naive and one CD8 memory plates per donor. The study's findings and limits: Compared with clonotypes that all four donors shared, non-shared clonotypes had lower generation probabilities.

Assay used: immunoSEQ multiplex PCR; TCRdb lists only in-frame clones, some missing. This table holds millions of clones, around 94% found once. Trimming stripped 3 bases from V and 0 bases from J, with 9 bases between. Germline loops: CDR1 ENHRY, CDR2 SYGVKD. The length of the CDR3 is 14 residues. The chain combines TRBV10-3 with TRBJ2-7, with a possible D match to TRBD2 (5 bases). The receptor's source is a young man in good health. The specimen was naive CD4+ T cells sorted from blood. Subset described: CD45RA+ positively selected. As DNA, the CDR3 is TGTGCCATCAGTGACGGGGAAGTCTCCTACGAGCAGTACTTC. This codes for CAISDGEVSYEQYF.